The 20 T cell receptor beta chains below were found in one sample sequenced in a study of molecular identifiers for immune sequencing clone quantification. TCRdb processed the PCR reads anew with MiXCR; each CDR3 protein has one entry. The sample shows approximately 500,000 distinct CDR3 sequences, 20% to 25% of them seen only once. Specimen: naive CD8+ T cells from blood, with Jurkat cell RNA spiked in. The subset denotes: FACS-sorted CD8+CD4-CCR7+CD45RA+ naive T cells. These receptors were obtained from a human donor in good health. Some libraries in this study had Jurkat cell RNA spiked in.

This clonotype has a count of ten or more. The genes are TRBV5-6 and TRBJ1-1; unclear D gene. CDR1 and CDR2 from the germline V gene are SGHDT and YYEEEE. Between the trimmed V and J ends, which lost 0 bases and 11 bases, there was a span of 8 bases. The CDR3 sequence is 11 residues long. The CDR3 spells CASSLGVSAFF. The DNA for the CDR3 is TGTGCCAGCAGCTTGGGGGTTTCGGCTTTCTTT.

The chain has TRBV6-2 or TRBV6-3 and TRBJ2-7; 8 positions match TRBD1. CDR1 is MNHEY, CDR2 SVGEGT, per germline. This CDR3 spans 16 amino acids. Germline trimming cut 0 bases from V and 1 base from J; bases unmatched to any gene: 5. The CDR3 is CASSYSPGGESYEQYF. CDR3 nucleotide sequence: TGTGCCAGCAGTTACTCCCCAGGGGGCGAATCCTACGAGCAGTACTTC.

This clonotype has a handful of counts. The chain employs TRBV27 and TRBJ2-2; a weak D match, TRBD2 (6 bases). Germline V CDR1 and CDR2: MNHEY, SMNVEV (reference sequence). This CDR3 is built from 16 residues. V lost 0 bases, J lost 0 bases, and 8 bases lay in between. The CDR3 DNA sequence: TGTGCCAGCAGTTTATCTGGCGGGGCGAACACCGGGGAGCTGTTTTTT. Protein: CASSLSGGANTGELFF.

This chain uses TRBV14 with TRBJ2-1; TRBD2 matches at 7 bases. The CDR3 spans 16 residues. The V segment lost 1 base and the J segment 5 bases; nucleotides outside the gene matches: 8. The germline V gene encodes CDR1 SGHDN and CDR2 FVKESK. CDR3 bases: TGTGCCAGCAGCCAAGTTGCGGGAGTAATGCACAATGAGCAGTTCTTC. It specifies CASSQVAGVMHNEQFF.

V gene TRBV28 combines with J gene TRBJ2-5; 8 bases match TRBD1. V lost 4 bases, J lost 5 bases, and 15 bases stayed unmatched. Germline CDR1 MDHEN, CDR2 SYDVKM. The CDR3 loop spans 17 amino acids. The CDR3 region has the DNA TGTGCCAGCAGTTCACCGACTGACAGGGGTTATTTCGAGACCCAGTACTTC. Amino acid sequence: CASSSPTDRGYFETQYF.

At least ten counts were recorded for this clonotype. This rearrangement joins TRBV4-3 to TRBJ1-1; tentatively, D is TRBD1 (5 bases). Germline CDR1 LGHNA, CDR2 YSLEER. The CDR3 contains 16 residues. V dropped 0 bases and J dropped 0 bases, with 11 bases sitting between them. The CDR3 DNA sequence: TGCGCCAGCAGCCAAGAGCGAGGACAAATGAACACTGAAGCTTTCTTT. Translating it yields CASSQERGQMNTEAFF.

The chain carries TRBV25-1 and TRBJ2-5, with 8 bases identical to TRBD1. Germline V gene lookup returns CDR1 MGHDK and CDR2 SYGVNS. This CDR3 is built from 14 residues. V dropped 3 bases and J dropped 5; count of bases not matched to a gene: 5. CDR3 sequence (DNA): TGTGCCAGCAGTGAGACAGGGGTTAGCGAGACCCAGTACTTC. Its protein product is CASSETGVSETQYF.

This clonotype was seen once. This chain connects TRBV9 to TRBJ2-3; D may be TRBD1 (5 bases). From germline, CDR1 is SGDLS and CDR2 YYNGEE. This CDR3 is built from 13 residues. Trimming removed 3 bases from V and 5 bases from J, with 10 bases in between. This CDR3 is CASSEGWLDTQYF. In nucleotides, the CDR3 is TGTGCCAGCAGCGAGGGGTGGTTAGATACGCAGTATTTT.

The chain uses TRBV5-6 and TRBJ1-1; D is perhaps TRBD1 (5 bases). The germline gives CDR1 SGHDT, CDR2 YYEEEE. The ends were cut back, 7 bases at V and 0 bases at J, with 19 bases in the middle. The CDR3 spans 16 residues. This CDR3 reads CASGSKTQDMNTEAFF. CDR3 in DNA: TGTGCCAGCGGGAGCAAGACACAGGACATGAACACTGAAGCTTTCTTT.

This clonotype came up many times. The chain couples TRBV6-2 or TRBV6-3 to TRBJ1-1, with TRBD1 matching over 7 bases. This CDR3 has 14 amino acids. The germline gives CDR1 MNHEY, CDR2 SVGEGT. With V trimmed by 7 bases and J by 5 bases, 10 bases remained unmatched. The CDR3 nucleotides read TGTGCCAGCAAAACTTACCCGACAGGGACTGAAGCTTTCTTT. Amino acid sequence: CASKTYPTGTEAFF.

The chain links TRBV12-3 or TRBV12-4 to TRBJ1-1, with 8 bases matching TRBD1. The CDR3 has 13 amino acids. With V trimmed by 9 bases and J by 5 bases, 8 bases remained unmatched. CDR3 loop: CASLQGGTTEAFF. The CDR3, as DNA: TGTGCCAGTTTACAGGGGGGGACGACTGAAGCTTTCTTT.

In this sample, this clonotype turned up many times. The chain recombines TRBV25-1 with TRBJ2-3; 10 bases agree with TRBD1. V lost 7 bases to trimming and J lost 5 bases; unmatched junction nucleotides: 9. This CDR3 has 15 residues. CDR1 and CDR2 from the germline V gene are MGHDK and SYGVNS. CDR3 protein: CASTRGQGERDTQYF. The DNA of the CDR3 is TGTGCCAGCACTCGAGGACAGGGGGAGAGAGATACGCAGTATTTT.

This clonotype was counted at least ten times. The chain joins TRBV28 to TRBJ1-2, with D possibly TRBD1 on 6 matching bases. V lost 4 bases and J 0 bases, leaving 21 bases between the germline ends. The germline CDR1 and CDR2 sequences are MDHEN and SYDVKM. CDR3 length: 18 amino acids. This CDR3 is CASSSPDAGAHTNYGYTF. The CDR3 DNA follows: TGTGCCAGCAGTTCCCCAGATGCGGGGGCCCACACTAACTATGGCTACACCTTC.

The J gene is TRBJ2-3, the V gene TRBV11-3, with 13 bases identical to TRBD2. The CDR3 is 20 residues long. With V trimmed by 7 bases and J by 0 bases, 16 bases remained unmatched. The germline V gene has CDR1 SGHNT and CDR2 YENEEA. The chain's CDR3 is CASTLVGTSGKGKSTDTQYF. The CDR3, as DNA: TGTGCCAGCACCCTCGTAGGGACTAGCGGGAAAGGAAAAAGCACAGATACGCAGTATTTT.

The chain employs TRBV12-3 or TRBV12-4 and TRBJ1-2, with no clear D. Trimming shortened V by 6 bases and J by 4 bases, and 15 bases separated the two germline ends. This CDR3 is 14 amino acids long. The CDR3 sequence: CASSSSSRVYGYTF. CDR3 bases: TGTGCCAGCAGCTCCTCCAGCCGCGTCTATGGCTACACCTTC.

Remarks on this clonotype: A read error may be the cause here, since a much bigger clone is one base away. The CDR3 nucleotides are TGTGCCAGCAGTTCCAACTTTGCGGGGGCCGATACGCAGTATTTT. Translation gives CASSSNFAGADTQYF. The gene calls are TRBV12-3 or TRBV12-4 and TRBJ2-3, with a tentative D call TRBD2 (7 bases). V lost 4 bases, J lost 6 bases, and 17 bases lay in between. The CDR3 is 15 residues long.

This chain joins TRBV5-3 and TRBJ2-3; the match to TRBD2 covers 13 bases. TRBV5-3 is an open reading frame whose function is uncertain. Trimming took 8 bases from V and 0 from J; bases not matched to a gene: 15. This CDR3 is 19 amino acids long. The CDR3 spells CASSPWTSGGPGSTDTQYF. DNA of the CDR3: TGTGCCAGCAGCCCATGGACTAGCGGGGGCCCTGGGAGCACAGATACGCAGTATTTT.

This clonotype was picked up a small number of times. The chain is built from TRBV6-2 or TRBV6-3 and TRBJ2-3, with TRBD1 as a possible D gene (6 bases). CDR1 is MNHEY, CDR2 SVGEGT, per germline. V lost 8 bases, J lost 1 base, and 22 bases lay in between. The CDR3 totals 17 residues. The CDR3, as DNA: TGTGCCAGCGTCGACCCCCAGGGGTTTGTTGGCACAGATACGCAGTATTTT. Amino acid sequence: CASVDPQGFVGTDTQYF.

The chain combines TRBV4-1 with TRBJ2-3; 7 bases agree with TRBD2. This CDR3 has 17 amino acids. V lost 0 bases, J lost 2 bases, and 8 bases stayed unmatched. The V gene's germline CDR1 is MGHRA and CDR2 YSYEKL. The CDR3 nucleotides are TGCGCCAGCAGCCAAGATGAGTTGGGACTACTCACAGATACGCAGTATTTT. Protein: CASSQDELGLLTDTQYF.

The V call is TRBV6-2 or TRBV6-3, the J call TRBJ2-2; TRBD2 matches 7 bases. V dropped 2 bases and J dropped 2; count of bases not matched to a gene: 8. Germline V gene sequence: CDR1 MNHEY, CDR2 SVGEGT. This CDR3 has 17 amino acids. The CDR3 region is CASSYVVAGINTGELFF. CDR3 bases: TGTGCCAGCAGTTACGTGGTAGCGGGCATTAACACCGGGGAGCTGTTTTTT.